The 11 T cell receptor beta chains reported below all come from one sample, sequenced in a study of T cells after yellow fever vaccination. Using its own MiXCR run on the 5' RACE reads, TCRdb lists one record per CDR3 protein. In the table there are more than 350,000 distinct CDR3 sequences, 9.5% to 13% of which are singletons. The material was PBMCs, obtained on the day of the first yellow fever vaccination. These receptor sequences come from a man in his late teens or twenties who received the YFV17D yellow fever vaccine.

The chain is built from TRBV6-6 and TRBJ2-7, with TRBD1 as a possible D gene (5 bases). Trimming took 2 bases from V and 7 from J, leaving 9 bases between them. CDR1 and CDR2 from the germline V gene are MNHNY and SVGAGI (reference sequence). CDR3 length: 12 residues. CDR3 sequence: CASSYGALEQYF. DNA of the CDR3: TGTGCCAGCAGTTACGGGGCCTTGGAGCAGTACTTC.

This clonotype came up a few times. This chain joins TRBV29-1 and TRBJ1-1; unclear D gene. This CDR3 has 12 amino acids. CDR1 SQVTM and CDR2 ANQGSEA come from the germline V gene. Deletions cut 0 bases from V and 4 bases from J, with 6 bases between. This CDR3 is CSVEDRLTEAFF. The CDR3 nucleotides are TGCAGCGTTGAAGATCGTCTCACTGAAGCTTTCTTT.

This clonotype came up a few times. The V gene is TRBV7-9, the J gene TRBJ2-3; TRBD1 matches at 8 bases. The germline gives CDR1 SEHNR, CDR2 FQNEAQ (reference sequence). The junction had 11 bases not matched to a gene; V was cut back by 5 bases and J by 1 base. CDR3 length equals 17 residues. In DNA form, the CDR3 reads TGTGCCAGCAGCCTCCTCCGCCCAGGGGGCGGCACAGATACGCAGTATTTT. Translation gives CASSLLRPGGGTDTQYF.

The chain combines TRBV29-1 with TRBJ2-1; TRBD1 or TRBD2 may be the D gene (5 bases each). Trimming left V 3 bases short and J 10 bases short, with 16 bases between. CDR1 and CDR2 from the germline V gene are SQVTM and ANQGSEA. The CDR3 spans 13 residues. Here the CDR3 reads CSVEGDRSIEQFF. CDR3 sequence (DNA): TGCAGCGTTGAGGGGGACCGTTCGATAGAGCAGTTCTTC.

The chain joins TRBV27 to TRBJ2-2; no firm D call. V lost 3 bases to trimming and J lost 4 bases, with 12 bases between them. The CDR3 consists of 15 residues. CDR1 MNHEY and CDR2 SMNVEV come from the germline V gene (reference sequence). CDR3 bases: TGTGCCAGCAGTTTTTATAGCCATCCCACCGGGGAGCTGTTTTTT. Amino acid sequence: CASSFYSHPTGELFF.

A few counts support this clonotype. This chain connects TRBV6-2 or TRBV6-3 to TRBJ1-5; a weak D match, TRBD1 (6 bases). The CDR3 runs to 17 residues. The germline CDR1 and CDR2 sequences are MNHEY and SVGEGT. V lost 5 bases and J lost 6, with 23 bases in between. CDR3 amino acids: CASSQIRLRQAAQPQHF. The CDR3 bases are TGTGCCAGCAGTCAGATCCGATTAAGACAGGCCGCTCAGCCCCAGCATTTT.

This clonotype was counted between two and nine times. This sequence joins TRBV19 and TRBJ1-1; D ambiguous. This CDR3 region has 13 residues. Trimming stripped 6 bases from V and 6 bases from J, with 14 bases between. The germline V gene has CDR1 LNHDA and CDR2 SQIVND (reference sequence). Here the CDR3 reads CASSSGEGPEAFF. CDR3 DNA sequence: TGTGCCAGTAGCTCCGGGGAGGGTCCTGAAGCTTTCTTT.

This chain links TRBV5-1 with TRBJ2-7; 8 bases fit TRBD1. V lost 4 bases, J lost 9 bases, and 9 bases stayed unmatched. Germline CDR1 and CDR2: SGHRS and YFSETQ. CDR3 length: 13 amino acids. The CDR3: CASSVGQGSRQYF. CDR3 DNA sequence: TGCGCCAGCAGCGTCGGACAGGGTAGTAGGCAGTACTTC.

The V and J genes are TRBV7-9 and TRBJ2-4; 7 nucleotides agree with TRBD1. The germline V gene has CDR1 SEHNR and CDR2 FQNEAQ (reference sequence). CDR3 length equals 17 residues. V lost 1 base, J lost 0 bases, and 6 bases stayed unmatched. CDR3 region: CASSLGGTALAKNIQYF. The CDR3 DNA reads TGTGCCAGCAGCTTAGGTGGGACAGCTCTAGCCAAAAACATTCAGTACTTC.

V gene TRBV11-1 combines with J gene TRBJ1-5; possible D gene TRBD1, 5 bases. This CDR3 is 18 amino acids long. Trimming stripped 4 bases from V and 6 bases from J, with 25 bases between. Per the germline V gene, CDR1 is SGHAT and CDR2 is FQDESV (reference sequence). The CDR3 here is CASSSSWWQGKDIQPQHF. CDR3 DNA sequence: TGTGCCAGCAGCTCCTCATGGTGGCAGGGAAAGGACATTCAGCCCCAGCATTTT.

This rearrangement joins TRBV7-2 to TRBJ1-4; D may be TRBD1 (6 bases). V gave up 2 bases and J gave up 0 bases, with 13 bases separating them. The CDR3 contains 17 residues. Germline values: CDR1 SGHTA, CDR2 FQGNSA. CDR3 protein: CASSLLQGHATNEKLFF. CDR3 DNA sequence: TGTGCCAGCAGCTTATTGCAGGGGCACGCAACTAATGAAAAACTGTTTTTT.